Given below is one T cell receptor (beta chain) in context. What it binds is not known. This sample stems from a study of OX40 agonist ivuxolimab in advanced cancers. Patients who had autoimmune disease history or got systemic immunosuppression were left out. Only in-frame clones appear in the TCRdb table, and some are missing; sequencing was by immunoSEQ multiplex PCR. The top ten clones hold 0.94% of a sample with tens of thousands of clones, more than 80% of them seen once. V was pared by 6 bases and J by 6 bases, with 12 bases between. Germline loops: CDR1 SGHRS, CDR2 YFSETQ. This CDR3 has 13 residues. Study-wide points: The average count of expanded clones was higher among CD8+ T cells than among CD4+.

This TCR was recovered from an adult with an advanced solid tumor such as melanoma, head and neck, liver or kidney cancer. The sample was CD4+ or CD8+ T cells sorted from blood, taken in a trial of the OX40 agonist ivuxolimab. This sequence joins TRBV5-1 and TRBJ2-2, with a tentative D call TRBD1 (6 bases). The CDR3 nucleotides read TGCGCCAGCAACAGGGATAACTCCGGGGAGCTGTTTTTT. Translated: CASNRDNSGELFF.